This T cell receptor (beta chain) was recorded in a study of blood T cell repertoires in COVID-19. Generated by immunoSEQ multiplex PCR, the TCRdb table keeps only in-frame clones and is missing some. The data contain 300,000 to 400,000 clones, roughly 85% of them singletons. The V gene lost 1 base and the J gene lost 1 base, with 10 bases spanning the gap. This CDR3 region has 15 residues. Germline V gene data show CDR1 as SGHDN and CDR2 as FVKESK. Sequencing input: peripheral blood. V is TRBV14 and J is TRBJ1-1; D is uncertain. This TCR came from a human donor in a cohort sampled during active COVID-19. The CDR3 coding sequence is TGTGCCAGCAGCCAAGCGAGGAATTGGAACACTGAAGCTTTCTTT. It codes for CASSQARNWNTEAFF. The full variable domain, its missing parts supplied by reference TRBV14 and TRBJ1-1, is EAGVTQFPSHSVIEKGQTVTLRCDPISGHDNLYWYRRVMGKEIKFLLHFVKESKQDESGMPNNRFLAERTGGTYSTLKVQPAELEDSGVYFCASSQARNWNTEAFFGQGTRLTVV.